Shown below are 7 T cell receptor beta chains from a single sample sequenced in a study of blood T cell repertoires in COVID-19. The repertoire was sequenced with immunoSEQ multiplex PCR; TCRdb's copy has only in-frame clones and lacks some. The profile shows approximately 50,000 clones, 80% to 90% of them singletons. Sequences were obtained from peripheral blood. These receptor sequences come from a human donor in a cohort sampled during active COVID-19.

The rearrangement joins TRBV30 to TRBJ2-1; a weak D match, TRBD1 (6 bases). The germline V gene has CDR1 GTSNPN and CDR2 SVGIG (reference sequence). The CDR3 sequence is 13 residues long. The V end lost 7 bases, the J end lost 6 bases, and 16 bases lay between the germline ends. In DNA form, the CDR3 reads TGTGCCTCCTCCCGGGACATAGGCAATGAGCAGTTCTTC. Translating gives CASSRDIGNEQFF.

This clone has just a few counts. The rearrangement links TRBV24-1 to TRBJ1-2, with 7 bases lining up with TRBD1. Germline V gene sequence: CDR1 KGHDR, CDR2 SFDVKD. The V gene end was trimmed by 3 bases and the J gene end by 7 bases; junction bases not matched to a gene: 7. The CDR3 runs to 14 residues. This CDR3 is CATSDKFRTGGYTF. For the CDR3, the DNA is TGTGCCACCAGTGATAAATTCCGGACAGGTGGCTACACCTTC.

The CDR3 loop reads CASSTSAGTETQYF. DNA for the CDR3: TGCGCCAGCAGCACGTCAGCGGGAACGGAGACCCAGTACTTC. The rearrangement links TRBV5-1 to TRBJ2-5; 7 bases line up with TRBD2. Trimming took 4 bases from V and 5 from J; bases not matched to a gene: 8. CDR3 length: 14 residues. Germline CDR1 SGHRS, CDR2 YFSETQ.

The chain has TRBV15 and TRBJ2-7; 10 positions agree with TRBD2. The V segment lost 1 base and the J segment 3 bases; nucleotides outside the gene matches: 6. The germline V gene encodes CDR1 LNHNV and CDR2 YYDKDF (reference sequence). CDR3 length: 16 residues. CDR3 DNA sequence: TGTGCCACCAGCAGAGGGAGAACTAGCGGGGACTACGAGCAGTACTTC. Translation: CATSRGRTSGDYEQYF.

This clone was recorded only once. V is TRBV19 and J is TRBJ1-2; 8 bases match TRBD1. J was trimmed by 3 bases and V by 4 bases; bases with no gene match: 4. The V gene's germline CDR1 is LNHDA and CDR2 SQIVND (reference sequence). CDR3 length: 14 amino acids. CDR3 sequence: CASSSRGQDYGYTF. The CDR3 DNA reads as TGTGCCAGTAGTAGCAGGGGGCAGGACTATGGCTACACCTTC. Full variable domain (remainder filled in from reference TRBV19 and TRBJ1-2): DGGITQSPKYLFRKEGQNVTLSCEQNLNHDAMYWYRQDPGQGLRLIYYSQIVNDFQKGDIAEGYSVSREKKESFPLTVTSAQKNPTAFYLCASSSRGQDYGYTFGSGTRLTVV.

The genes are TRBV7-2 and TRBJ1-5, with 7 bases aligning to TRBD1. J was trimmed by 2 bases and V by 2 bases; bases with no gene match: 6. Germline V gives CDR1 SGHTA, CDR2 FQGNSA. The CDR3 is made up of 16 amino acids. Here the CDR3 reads CASSLQSGGRNQPQHF. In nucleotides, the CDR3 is TGTGCCAGCAGCTTACAATCAGGGGGTCGCAATCAGCCCCAGCATTTT.

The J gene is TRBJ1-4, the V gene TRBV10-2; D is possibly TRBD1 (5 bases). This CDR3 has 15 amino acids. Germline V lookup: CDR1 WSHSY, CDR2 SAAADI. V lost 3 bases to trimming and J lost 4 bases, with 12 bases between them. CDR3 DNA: TGCGCCAGCAGTGATCCCGGGGGTTTTAATGAAAAACTGTTTTTT. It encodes CASSDPGGFNEKLFF.